This entry features one TCR beta chain sequence. At least ten counts were recorded for this clonotype. Its antigen remains undetermined. No base-level quality is on record; no much larger clone is a single base apart. Lymph node samples came from the axillary draining lymph nodes of breast cancer patients. The data were produced on an Illumina HiSeq 2000. TCR beta chain libraries were generated by multiplex PCR amplification. High-throughput sequencing was used to analyze the amplified TCR beta chain products. TCRdb reworked the public reads: Q25 trimming with fastp, MiXCR clone assembly, productive beta chains retained. One record per CDR3 amino acid sequence lists the most common genes and DNA. Across this sample there are fewer than 250,000 distinct CDR3 sequences, with about 30% seen only once. 1.2% to 1.5% of the sample is in the top ten clones. This entry is derived from a study of breast tumors, draining lymph nodes, adjacent tissues (dated by TCRdb to the mid-2010s). The study in broad terms: The study compared TCR beta repertoires across tumor, adjacent nontumor tissue and axillary lymph nodes from breast cancer patients. The study aimed to assess the relationships and possible T-cell exchange between tumor, surrounding tissue and draining lymph node repertoires in human breast cancer.

Counted from cysteine to phenylalanine, this CDR3 has 16 amino acids. The only DNA kept is the CDR3, 48 bases in frame from the first base. V is cut back by 4 bases and J by 0 bases, with 8 bases in the junction unmatched. The germline V gene specifies SGHDN as CDR1 and FVKESK as CDR2. Study-wide findings and limitations: The data were judged consistent with most tumor T cells deriving from the lymph node and then expanding within tumor tissue. The conclusion that tumor T cells originate in lymph nodes was framed as consistent with a hypothesis rather than directly demonstrated. Tumors showed preferential V and J gene usage, and their T-cell repertoire diversity fell below that of lymph nodes yet above that of nontumor tissue. In luminal-like breast cancer, tumor and nontumor tissue repertoires resembled each other significantly more than in basal-like breast cancer.

This clonotype was sampled from a female donor with breast cancer. Some clones in this sample may be carry-over from other donors' samples. The V and J segments used are TRBV14 and TRBJ2-7; 8 of the junction bases match TRBD2. Sequenced sample: axillary lymph node tissue. Read as DNA, the sequence is TGTGCCAGCAGCCCGTTAGCGGGATCGAGCTCCTACGAGCAGTACTTC. Its amino acids are CASSPLAGSSSYEQYF.